This T cell receptor (beta chain) is drawn from a study of cytomegalovirus exposure and HLA in healthy donors. Study results and caveats: According to an earlier analysis, most TCR beta V segments yielded productive rearrangements about 87% or about 30% of the time.

The primer mix had 60 Vbeta and 13 Jbeta primers. The data were produced by immunoSEQ multiplex PCR, yet TCRdb's version contains in-frame clones alone and is incomplete. The sample lists fewer than 150,000 clones; approximately 85% were seen once. This clone occurred a few times. Its specificity is not known. This CDR3 contains 15 residues. Trimming shortened V by 0 bases and J by 3 bases, and 12 bases separated the two germline ends. Germline V gene sequence: CDR1 SGDLS, CDR2 YYNGEE. This sequence was found in a woman aged 25 to 45 in good health and CMV-seropositive. The genes are TRBV9 and TRBJ1-1; maybe TRBD1 (6 bases). The sequenced sample was PBMCs. The CDR3 spells CASSVGGRKDTEAFF. CDR3 DNA: TGTGCCAGCAGCGTAGGGGGGCGGAAGGACACTGAAGCTTTCTTT.